The 32 T cell receptor beta chains below come from one sample, sequenced in a study of cytomegalovirus exposure and HLA in healthy donors. Here immunoSEQ multiplex PCR was the method, and the copy in TCRdb shows in-frame clones only, minus some. This sample has approximately 220,000 clones, with about nine tenths found just once. Material for sequencing was PBMCs. The receptors originated from a woman under 30 in good health and CMV-seronegative.

The genes are TRBV11-1 and TRBJ2-4; D gene ambiguous. V lost 5 bases and J lost 0, with 17 bases in between. Germline loops: CDR1 SGHAT, CDR2 FQDESV (reference sequence). The CDR3 sequence is 17 residues long. The CDR3 DNA is TGTGCCAGCAGCCCTCACTATCAAACCATAGCCAAAAACATTCAGTACTTC. Translating it yields CASSPHYQTIAKNIQYF.

The chain has TRBV5-1 and TRBJ2-7, with a weak D call TRBD1 (5 bases). CDR1 and CDR2 (germline): SGHRS, YFSETQ. Trimming shortened V by 4 bases and J by 6 bases, and 17 bases separated the two germline ends. This CDR3 has 14 amino acids. This CDR3 reads CASSLNQGMGEQYF. The CDR3 coding sequence is TGCGCCAGCAGCCTGAACCAGGGAATGGGCGAGCAGTACTTC.

This chain links TRBV9 with TRBJ1-1; a weak D match, TRBD1 (6 bases). V dropped 0 bases and J dropped 0 bases, with 9 bases sitting between them. The germline gives CDR1 SGDLS, CDR2 YYNGEE. This CDR3 contains 15 residues. Here the CDR3 reads CASSVDEGVNTEAFF. The CDR3 DNA is TGTGCCAGCAGCGTAGACGAGGGGGTGAACACTGAAGCTTTCTTT.

This clone was seen just once. This chain joins TRBV5-6 and TRBJ1-1; 10 nucleotides align to TRBD1. This CDR3 is 15 amino acids long. Germline trimming cut 4 bases from V and 5 bases from J; bases unmatched to any gene: 8. The germline V gene encodes CDR1 SGHDT and CDR2 YYEEEE. Here the CDR3 reads CASSMTGGTGTEAFF. In DNA, the CDR3 is TGTGCCAGCAGCATGACAGGGGGCACCGGGACTGAAGCTTTCTTT.

The chain is built from TRBV2 and TRBJ1-1; the D gene is possibly TRBD1 (5 bases). CDR1 is SNHLY, CDR2 FYNNEI, per germline. V lost 8 bases to trimming and J lost 6 bases, with 13 bases between them. The CDR3 contains 12 residues. CDR3 nucleotides: TGTGCCAGCGGGTTAAGGGGCTCTGAAGCTTTCTTT. Translated, it gives CASGLRGSEAFF.

The rearrangement uses TRBV28 and TRBJ2-7; 7 positions agree with TRBD1. From germline, CDR1 is MDHEN and CDR2 SYDVKM. Unmatched junction bases numbered 5, after V lost 6 bases and J lost 3 bases. The CDR3 consists of 13 residues. Here the CDR3 DNA reads TGTGCCAGCAGGACAGGGAGATACTACGAGCAGTACTTC. It yields the protein CASRTGRYYEQYF.

The CDR3: CSAQSTSYEQYF. CDR3 DNA sequence: TGCAGCGCCCAGTCCACCTCCTACGAGCAGTACTTC. The genes are TRBV29-1 and TRBJ2-7; D is undetermined. There are 12 residues in the CDR3. Deletions cut 7 bases from V and 0 bases from J, with 10 bases between. Looked up from germline, CDR1 is SQVTM and CDR2 is ANQGSEA.

In DNA form, the CDR3 reads TGTGCCAGCAGCTCGCCCCCGGGACAGGGGGCTTACGAGCAGTACTTC. Translating it yields CASSSPPGQGAYEQYF. This chain uses TRBV7-2 with TRBJ2-7; 12 bases are shared with TRBD1. V gave up 4 bases and J gave up 4 bases; unmatched junction bases: 8. This CDR3 contains 16 residues. Germline V gene data show CDR1 as SGHTA and CDR2 as FQGNSA.

V is TRBV7-8 and J is TRBJ2-5; 10 positions agree with TRBD2. Germline CDR1 SGHVS, CDR2 FQNEAQ. The CDR3 length is 16 residues. J gave up 2 bases and V 3 bases, and 6 bases lay outside the gene matches. The CDR3 reads CASSLGGTSAQETQYF. CDR3 DNA: TGTGCCAGCAGCTTGGGGGGGACTAGCGCTCAAGAGACCCAGTACTTC.

The chain has TRBV4-1 and TRBJ1-1; TRBD1 might be the D (6 bases). In germline, CDR1 is MGHRA, CDR2 YSYEKL. This CDR3 spans 15 amino acids. Trimming stripped 0 bases from V and 1 base from J, with 9 bases between. This chain's CDR3 is CASSQEGTPNTEAFF. The CDR3 nucleotides read TGCGCCAGCAGCCAAGAAGGGACACCGAACACTGAAGCTTTCTTT.

The rearrangement joins TRBV14 to TRBJ2-1, with no clear D. CDR3 size: 15 residues. From germline, CDR1 is SGHDN and CDR2 FVKESK. Trimming pared 1 base from V and 9 bases from J, leaving 16 bases between. The CDR3 DNA follows: TGTGCCAGCAGCCAAGCTGAACGGCGGTCGCTTGAGCAGTTCTTC. Translation gives CASSQAERRSLEQFF.

The chain carries TRBV28 and TRBJ1-5; possibly TRBD1 for D (5 bases). The length of the CDR3 is 14 residues. CDR1 and CDR2 from the germline V gene are MDHEN and SYDVKM. Trimming cost V 7 bases and J 0 bases, with 10 bases left between them. The CDR3 sequence is CASKVRDSNQPQHF. The CDR3 nucleotides read TGTGCCAGCAAGGTCAGGGATAGCAATCAGCCCCAGCATTTT.

This clone was detected only once. This chain joins TRBV11-2 and TRBJ1-1; 7 nucleotides agree with TRBD1. CDR1 and CDR2 from the germline V gene are SGHAT and FQNNGV. CDR3 length equals 15 residues. The J segment lost 2 bases and the V segment lost 5 bases, leaving 8 bases of the junction unmatched. The CDR3 sequence is CASSVNRGFNTEAFF. CDR3 nucleotides: TGTGCCAGCAGCGTTAACAGGGGTTTCAACACTGAAGCTTTCTTT.

The J gene is TRBJ1-5, the V gene TRBV5-8; 8 nucleotides agree with TRBD1. CDR1 and CDR2 from the germline V gene are SGHTS and YDEGEE. V was pared by 0 bases and J by 5 bases, with 1 base of the junction left unmatched. The CDR3 spans 14 residues. The CDR3 DNA is TGTGCCAGCAGCTTGGGACAGGGGTATCAGCCCCAGCATTTT. It is translated as CASSLGQGYQPQHF.

The CDR3 is CASSLVVGLASNEQFF. The CDR3 coding sequence is TGTGCCAGCAGTCTCGTCGTGGGACTAGCGAGTAATGAGCAGTTCTTC. V usage is TRBV6-6 and J usage is TRBJ2-1; 10 nucleotides match TRBD2. The V segment lost 5 bases and the J segment 7 bases; nucleotides outside the gene matches: 11. The CDR3 is 16 residues long. Germline assignment: CDR1 MNHNY and CDR2 SVGAGI (reference sequence).

As to this clone: This sample includes further DNA sequences coding for the same CDR3. The chain carries TRBV30 and TRBJ1-1; D is ambiguous. Between the trimmed V and J ends, which lost 3 bases and 2 bases, there was a span of 7 bases. Germline V gene data show CDR1 as GTSNPN and CDR2 as SVGIG (reference sequence). The CDR3 length is 12 residues. Here the CDR3 reads CAWSSVNTEAFF. The CDR3 DNA reads as TGTGCCTGGAGCTCCGTCAACACTGAAGCTTTCTTT.

The CDR3 sequence is CASSVAPRGGYTF. CDR3 in DNA: TGTGCCAGCAGTGTGGCCCCTCGAGGTGGCTACACCTTC. V and J are TRBV2 and TRBJ1-2; D is uncertain. The V gene's germline CDR1 is SNHLY and CDR2 FYNNEI. The CDR3 has 13 amino acids. With 4 bases removed from V and 7 bases from J, the gap between germline ends came to 13 bases.

The chain is built from TRBV9 and TRBJ2-2, with 9 nucleotides matching TRBD2. J was trimmed by 4 bases and V by 4 bases; bases with no gene match: 11. CDR1 and CDR2 (germline): SGDLS, YYNGEE. The length of the CDR3 is 17 residues. CDR3 protein: CASSPRPSGTTTGELFF. The CDR3 DNA reads TGTGCCAGCAGCCCTCGTCCTAGCGGGACGACCACCGGGGAGCTGTTTTTT.

The chain uses TRBV6-5 and TRBJ1-5, with a weak D call TRBD1 (6 bases). Trimming left V 2 bases short and J 3 bases short, with 14 bases between. The CDR3 length is 16 residues. Germline CDR1 and CDR2: MNHEY and SVGAGI. The CDR3 bases are TGTGCCAGCAGTTACAAGGGGGTTGGTTTCAATCAGCCCCAGCATTTT. This encodes CASSYKGVGFNQPQHF.

In this sample, this clone turned up once. The chain couples TRBV12-1 to TRBJ1-1; TRBD1, the table's D call, lacks a check against the DNA. TRBV12-1 is assigned pseudogene status. The CDR3 runs 14 residues. The DNA for the CDR3 is TGTGCCAGCAGAACGGGCGGACAGTACACTGAAGCTTTCTTT. This encodes CASRTGGQYTEAFF.

This clone was counted between two and nine times. The genes are TRBV30 and TRBJ1-1, with no clear D. Trimming took off 4 bases at V and 0 bases at J, with 9 bases between the two ends. Germline V gene sequence: CDR1 GTSNPN, CDR2 SVGIG (reference sequence). The CDR3 consists of 13 residues. The CDR3 sequence: CAWTEPMNTEAFF. The CDR3 DNA is TGTGCCTGGACGGAGCCCATGAACACTGAAGCTTTCTTT.

The rearrangement uses TRBV25-1 and TRBJ2-7, with D perhaps TRBD2 (6 bases). Germline V gene data show CDR1 as MGHDK and CDR2 as SYGVNS. The CDR3 totals 14 residues. V was cut by 3 bases and J by 3 bases, with 12 bases left in between. Here the CDR3 reads CASSERGANYEQYF. Here the CDR3 DNA reads TGTGCCAGCAGTGAGCGCGGGGCGAACTACGAGCAGTACTTC.

This chain connects TRBV20-1 to TRBJ1-2; D gene unclear. This CDR3 contains 11 residues. Germline V gene sequence: CDR1 DFQATT, CDR2 SNEGSKA (reference sequence). Trimming removed 2 bases at V and 6 bases at J, with 7 bases between. As DNA, the CDR3 is TGCAGTGCTAGAAACCCGGATGGCTACACCTTC. Translating gives CSARNPDGYTF.

This chain joins TRBV19 and TRBJ2-5, with TRBD1 matching over 7 bases. After removal of 7 bases from V and 2 bases from J, the junction contained 4 bases not matched to a gene. The germline gives CDR1 LNHDA, CDR2 SQIVND (reference sequence). The CDR3 totals 13 residues. DNA of the CDR3: TGTGCCAGTAAAAGGGACAGACAAGAGACCCAGTACTTC. Translating gives CASKRDRQETQYF.

The count of this clone is one. The chain links TRBV29-1 to TRBJ1-1; 7 bases align to TRBD1. Looked up from germline, CDR1 is SQVTM and CDR2 is ANQGSEA. The V gene end was trimmed by 4 bases and the J gene end by 4 bases; junction bases not matched to a gene: 6. The CDR3 contains 13 residues. The CDR3 region is CSVATGMGTEAFF. For the CDR3, the DNA is TGCAGCGTTGCGACAGGGATGGGCACTGAAGCTTTCTTT.

The chain is built from TRBV2 and TRBJ2-2, with a weak D call TRBD2 (5 bases). Trimming took 8 bases from V and 5 from J, leaving 21 bases between them. Germline V gene sequence: CDR1 SNHLY, CDR2 FYNNEI. This CDR3 is built from 16 residues. The chain's CDR3 is CASGSSGGLLTGELFF. Here the CDR3 DNA reads TGTGCCAGCGGGAGCTCTGGCGGGCTATTGACCGGGGAGCTGTTTTTT.

This rearrangement joins TRBV7-9 to TRBJ2-1, with 13 positions matching TRBD2. From germline, CDR1 is SEHNR and CDR2 FQNEAQ (reference sequence). V dropped 5 bases and J dropped 7; count of bases not matched to a gene: 5. This CDR3 has 15 residues. CDR3 sequence: CASSLEGLAGNEQFF. The CDR3 DNA is TGTGCCAGCAGCCTGGAGGGACTAGCGGGAAATGAGCAGTTCTTC.

The genes are TRBV7-9 and TRBJ2-1; TRBD2 is a possible D gene (6 bases). Germline V gene sequence: CDR1 SEHNR, CDR2 FQNEAQ (reference sequence). The V and J ends lost 3 bases and 2 bases respectively, with 14 bases between them. The CDR3 covers 16 residues. The CDR3 protein is CASSFRGIGAYNEQFF. In DNA form, the CDR3 reads TGTGCCAGCAGCTTTCGGGGGATTGGGGCCTACAATGAGCAGTTCTTC.

The chain carries TRBV19 and TRBJ2-1; 7 bases agree with TRBD2. With 10 bases clipped from V and 0 bases from J, the junction kept 9 bases outside the gene matches. CDR1 and CDR2 (germline): LNHDA, SQIVND (reference sequence). CDR3 size: 15 residues. The CDR3 DNA reads as TGTGCCACCATAACGACGGGGGGCTCCTACAATGAGCAGTTCTTC. Translating gives CATITTGGSYNEQFF. Combining the CDR3 with reference TRBV19 and TRBJ2-1 gives the whole variable domain DGGITQSPKYLFRKEGQNVTLSCEQNLNHDAMYWYRQDPGQGLRLIYYSQIVNDFQKGDIAEGYSVSREKKESFPLTVTSAQKNPTAFYLCATITTGGSYNEQFFGPGTRLTVL.

This chain uses TRBV4-1 with TRBJ1-4; no definite D call. CDR3 length: 15 residues. The V end lost 1 base, the J end lost 10 bases, and 16 bases lay between the germline ends. Looked up from germline, CDR1 is MGHRA and CDR2 is YSYEKL. The CDR3 loop reads CASSQVEQIIGKLFF. The CDR3 bases are TGCGCCAGCAGCCAAGTAGAACAGATCATCGGAAAACTGTTTTTT.

This chain uses TRBV5-1 with TRBJ2-1; D remains ambiguous. V lost 4 bases, J lost 3 bases, and 11 bases lay in between. Germline V lookup: CDR1 SGHRS, CDR2 YFSETQ. The CDR3 runs to 14 residues. CDR3 region: CASSGAEVYNEQFF. CDR3 sequence (DNA): TGCGCCAGCAGCGGCGCAGAGGTCTACAATGAGCAGTTCTTC.

The gene calls are TRBV27 and TRBJ2-1; 9 nucleotides agree with TRBD2. The CDR3 contains 14 residues. Trimming cost V 5 bases and J 5 bases; bases outside gene matches: 4. Germline V gene sequence: CDR1 MNHEY, CDR2 SMNVEV (reference sequence). CDR3 in amino acids: CASSIAGEDNEQFF. As DNA, the CDR3 is TGTGCCAGCAGTATAGCGGGGGAGGACAATGAGCAGTTCTTC.